The rows below give T cell receptor beta chains drawn from one sample of a study of T cell repertoires in cytomegalovirus infection. TCRdb re-derived calls from the reads in MiXCR, one entry per CDR3 protein. This repertoire shows 300,000 or so distinct CDR3 sequences, approximately 10% found once; its top ten account for around 2.5%. The sequencing input was PBMCs. These receptors were taken from a human donor in good health (CMV status not recorded). Some clones in this sample may be carry-over from other donors' samples. Both conserved end residues are part of each CDR3. Fields, in order: V gene, J gene, CDR3 protein.

v_call: TRBV29-1
j_call: TRBJ1-1
cdr3_aa: CSVWTGANTEAFF

v_call: TRBV28
j_call: TRBJ2-1
cdr3_aa: CATLPQALPGDEQFF

v_call: TRBV6-6
j_call: TRBJ1-6
cdr3_aa: CASSYSMTIPSPLHF

v_call: TRBV25-1
j_call: TRBJ1-1
cdr3_aa: CASTRTGVDTEAFF

v_call: TRBV28
j_call: TRBJ1-2
cdr3_aa: CASSSWADPQLGYTF

v_call: TRBV11-2
j_call: TRBJ1-1
cdr3_aa: CASSFRPMNTEAFF

v_call: TRBV20-1
j_call: TRBJ2-6
cdr3_aa: CSASLRPGPRSGANVLTF

v_call: TRBV5-4
j_call: TRBJ1-1
cdr3_aa: CASSSRRASTEAFF

v_call: TRBV4-1
j_call: TRBJ2-1
cdr3_aa: CASSRSPGQPPSYNEQFF

v_call: TRBV7-2
j_call: TRBJ2-5
cdr3_aa: CASSLVQGGTQYF